These T cell receptor beta chains were read from a single sample in a study of cytomegalovirus exposure and HLA in healthy donors. Assay: immunoSEQ multiplex PCR; the TCRdb copy retains only in-frame clones and omits some. The table lists 270,000 or so clones, around 86% of them singletons. Sequencing was done on a sample of PBMCs. All receptors come from a man between 40 and 49 years old in good health and CMV-seropositive. The CDR3 runs from the conserved cysteine through the conserved F or W. The D gene is left open where the match is weak. Clone size, where shown, is once, few, many, or a class for clones that have expanded.

V	J	D	size	CDR3	DNA
TRBV5-4	TRBJ2-2	TRBD1	once	CASSGTGNPGELFF	TGTGCCAGCAGCGGGACAGGGAACCCCGGGGAGCTGTTTTTT
TRBV7-8	TRBJ1-2	-	-	CASSFDSYGYTF	TGTGCCAGCAGCTTTGACAGCTATGGCTACACCTTC
TRBV6-6	TRBJ1-3	-	few	CASSYSGGRSGNTIYF	TGTGCCAGCAGTTACTCGGGAGGGCGCTCTGGAAACACCATATATTTT
TRBV6-1	TRBJ2-1	TRBD2	-	CASSESLSGRGYNEQFF	TGTGCCAGCAGTGAATCGCTTAGCGGGAGAGGCTACAATGAGCAGTTCTTC
TRBV5-1	TRBJ1-1	TRBD1	few	CASSLARQGSTEAFF	TGCGCCAGCAGCTTGGCTAGACAGGGCTCCACTGAAGCTTTCTTT
TRBV4-1	TRBJ2-7	TRBD1	-	CASSQAGQGGSEQYF	TGCGCCAGCAGCCAAGCGGGACAGGGTGGCTCCGAGCAGTACTTC
TRBV28	TRBJ1-1	TRBD1	-	CASSTGQGTEAFF	TGTGCCAGCAGTACAGGACAGGGGACTGAAGCTTTCTTT
TRBV5-1	TRBJ1-2	-	-	CASSLGGDNGYTF	TGCGCCAGCAGCTTGGGCGGAGATAATGGCTACACCTTC
TRBV27	TRBJ2-7	-	-	CASSLGPPYEQYF	TGTGCCAGCAGTTTAGGGCCACCCTACGAGCAGTACTTC
TRBV19	TRBJ2-3	-	-	CASSIGLLTDTQYF	TGTGCCAGTAGTATTGGTTTACTAACAGATACGCAGTATTTT
TRBV29-1	TRBJ2-2	-	-	CSVFLGTGELFF	TGCAGCGTCTTCCTAGGCACCGGGGAGCTGTTTTTT
TRBV7-9	TRBJ1-5	-	-	CSSSLGGGNQPQHF	TGTTCCAGCAGCTTAGGTGGCGGGAATCAGCCCCAGCATTTT
TRBV19	TRBJ2-2	-	-	CASSKGVAGELFF	TGTGCCAGTAGTAAAGGGGTAGCCGGGGAGCTGTTTTTT
TRBV4-1	TRBJ2-2	-	-	CASTQVAGGLTGELFF	TGCGCCAGCACCCAGGTTGCAGGGGGGCTCACCGGGGAGCTGTTTTTT
TRBV5-4	TRBJ1-1	-	many	CASSGDTRMGDTEAFF	TGTGCCAGCAGCGGTGACACGAGAATGGGAGACACTGAAGCTTTCTTT
TRBV7-3	TRBJ2-1	-	-	CASSSGLAYNEQFF	TGTGCCAGCAGCTCGGGACTGGCATACAATGAGCAGTTCTTC
TRBV21-1	TRBJ2-7	-	-	CARVTGPYEQYF	TGTGCCAGGGTAACAGGTCCCTACGAGCAGTACTTC
TRBV18	TRBJ1-3	TRBD1	-	CASSPTGAGNTIYF	TGTGCCAGCTCACCGACAGGGGCTGGAAACACCATATATTTT
TRBV4-1	TRBJ2-1	TRBD1	-	CASSLGQGYNEQFF	TGCGCCAGCAGCTTAGGACAGGGGTACAATGAGCAGTTCTTC
TRBV27	TRBJ2-2	TRBD2	-	CASSLTSGISGELFF	TGTGCCAGCAGCCTGACTAGCGGGATATCCGGGGAGCTGTTTTTT
TRBV27	TRBJ2-3	-	few	CASGGWGADTQYF	TGTGCCAGCGGCGGCTGGGGCGCAGATACGCAGTATTTT
TRBV7-9	TRBJ1-5	TRBD1	few	CASSSPRQGHQPQHF	TGTGCCAGCAGCTCCCCACGACAGGGTCATCAGCCCCAGCATTTT
TRBV7-3	TRBJ1-1	-	-	CASSLSGGGNTEAFF	TGTGCCAGCAGCTTAAGTGGGGGGGGGAACACTGAAGCTTTCTTT
TRBV19	TRBJ1-1	-	-	CASTEKETLIMNTEAFF	TGTGCCAGTACCGAAAAGGAGACTTTGATCATGAACACTGAAGCTTTCTTT
TRBV27	TRBJ2-5	TRBD2	-	CASRLAGEETQYF	TGTGCCAGCAGACTAGCGGGGGAAGAGACCCAGTACTTC
TRBV10-3	TRBJ2-1	TRBD1	once	CAISLTGGREQFF	TGTGCCATCTCTTTGACAGGGGGTAGGGAGCAGTTCTTC
TRBV7-9	TRBJ1-4	-	-	CASLGGLEEKLFF	TGTGCCAGCCTCGGGGGGTTGGAGGAAAAACTGTTTTTT
TRBV27	TRBJ2-7	-	-	CASSLAWGSYEQYF	TGTGCCAGCAGTCTAGCGTGGGGCTCCTACGAGCAGTACTTC
TRBV19	TRBJ2-7	TRBD1	-	CASTPGQGPNEQYF	TGTGCCAGTACCCCGGGACAGGGGCCTAACGAGCAGTACTTC
TRBV6-1	TRBJ1-6	TRBD1	-	CASSPRDRVGSPLHF	TGTGCCAGCAGTCCCAGGGACAGGGTCGGCTCACCCCTCCACTTT
TRBV2	TRBJ2-7	TRBD2	-	CASSDPEGRELSYEQYF	TGTGCCAGCAGCGACCCCGAGGGGCGGGAGTTATCCTACGAGCAGTACTTC
TRBV29-1	TRBJ2-3	TRBD2	-	CSVGTSGNTDTQYF	TGCAGCGTGGGTACTAGCGGGAACACAGATACGCAGTATTTT
TRBV18	TRBJ2-1	TRBD2	-	CASSRIAGISYNEQFF	TGTGCCAGCTCACGAATAGCGGGAATCTCCTACAATGAGCAGTTCTTC
TRBV2	TRBJ2-7	TRBD2	-	CATIKGGLAGVSSEQYF	TGTGCCACCATCAAGGGGGGACTAGCGGGAGTTTCCAGCGAGCAGTACTTC
TRBV6-1	TRBJ2-2	-	few	CASSEELTVGELFF	TGTGCCAGCAGTGAAGAGCTAACCGTCGGGGAGCTGTTTTTT
TRBV28	TRBJ2-5	TRBD2	-	CASSLLRLGLAGGETQYF	TGTGCCAGCAGTTTATTACGACTGGGGCTAGCGGGAGGGGAGACCCAGTACTTC
TRBV7-9	TRBJ2-7	TRBD2	-	CASSSLTSGTSYEQYF	TGTGCCAGCAGCTCCCTTACTAGCGGGACCTCCTACGAGCAGTACTTC
TRBV27	TRBJ1-2	-	-	CASSLAETNYGYTF	TGTGCCAGCAGTTTAGCAGAAACTAACTATGGCTACACCTTC
TRBV6-1	TRBJ1-5	TRBD1	-	CATGRQGSGNQPQHF	TGTGCCACCGGAAGACAGGGGTCGGGCAATCAGCCCCAGCATTTT
TRBV27	TRBJ2-7	TRBD2	-	CASSFTSGRADEQYF	TGTGCCAGCAGTTTCACCAGCGGGAGGGCAGACGAGCAGTACTTC
TRBV21-1	TRBJ2-3	-	-	CASSKLSTKVFTDTQYF	TGTGCCAGCAGCAAACTTAGCACAAAGGTATTCACAGATACGCAGTATTTT
TRBV7-8	TRBJ2-7	-	-	CASSLRQGGFYEQYF	TGTGCCAGCAGCTTAAGGCAGGGAGGTTTCTACGAGCAGTACTTC
TRBV28	TRBJ1-2	-	-	CASGNRAGYTF	TGTGCCAGCGGTAACAGGGCAGGCTACACCTTC
TRBV10-3	TRBJ1-5	-	-	CATTTNQQVFGNQPQHF	TGTGCCACCACCACCAACCAACAGGTATTCGGCAATCAGCCCCAGCATTTT
TRBV19	TRBJ2-7	TRBD2	few	CASSPTSGRTYEQYF	TGTGCCAGTAGCCCGACTAGCGGGAGAACCTACGAGCAGTACTTC